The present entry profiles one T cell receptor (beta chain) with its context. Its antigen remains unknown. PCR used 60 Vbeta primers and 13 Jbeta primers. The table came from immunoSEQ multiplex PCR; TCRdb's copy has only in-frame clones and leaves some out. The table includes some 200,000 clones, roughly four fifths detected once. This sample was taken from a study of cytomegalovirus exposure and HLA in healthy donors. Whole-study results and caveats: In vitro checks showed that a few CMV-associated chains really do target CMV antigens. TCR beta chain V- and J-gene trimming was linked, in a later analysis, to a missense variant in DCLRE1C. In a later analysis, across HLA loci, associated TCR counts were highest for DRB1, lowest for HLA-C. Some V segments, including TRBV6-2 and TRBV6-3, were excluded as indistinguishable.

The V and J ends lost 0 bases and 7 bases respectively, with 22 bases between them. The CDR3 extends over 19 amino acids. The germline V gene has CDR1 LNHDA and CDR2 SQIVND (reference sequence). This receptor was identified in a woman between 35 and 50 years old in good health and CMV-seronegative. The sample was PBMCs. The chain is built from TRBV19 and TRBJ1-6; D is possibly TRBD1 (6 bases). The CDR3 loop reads CASSIDATVRVRGNSPLHF. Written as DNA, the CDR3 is TGTGCCAGTAGTATAGACGCAACCGTCCGAGTTAGGGGGAATTCACCCCTCCACTTT.